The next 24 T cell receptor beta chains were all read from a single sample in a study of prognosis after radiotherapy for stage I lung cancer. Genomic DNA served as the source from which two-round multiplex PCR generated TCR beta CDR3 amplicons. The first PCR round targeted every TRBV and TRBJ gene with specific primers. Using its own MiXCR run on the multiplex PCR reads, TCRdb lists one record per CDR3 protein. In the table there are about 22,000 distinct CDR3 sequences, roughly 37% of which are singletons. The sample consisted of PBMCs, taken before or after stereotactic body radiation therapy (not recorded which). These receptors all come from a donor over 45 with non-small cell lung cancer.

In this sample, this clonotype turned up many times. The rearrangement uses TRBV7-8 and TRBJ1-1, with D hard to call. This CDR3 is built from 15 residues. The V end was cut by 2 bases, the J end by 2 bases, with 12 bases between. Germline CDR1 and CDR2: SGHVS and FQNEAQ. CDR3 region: CASSLRTPGNTEAFF. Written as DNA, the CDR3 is TGTGCCAGCAGCTTAAGGACTCCGGGTAACACTGAAGCTTTCTTT. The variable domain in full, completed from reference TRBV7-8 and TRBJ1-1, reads GAGVSQSPRYKVAKRGQDVALRCDPISGHVSLFWYQQALGQGPEFLTYFQNEAQLDKSGLPSDRFFAERPEGSVSTLKIQRTQQEDSAVYLCASSLRTPGNTEAFFGQGTRLTVV.

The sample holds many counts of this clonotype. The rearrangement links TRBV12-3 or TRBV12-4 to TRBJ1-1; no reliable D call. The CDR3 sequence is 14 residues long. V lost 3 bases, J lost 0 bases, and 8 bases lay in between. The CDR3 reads CASSFPGLNTEAFF. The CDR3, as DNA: TGTGCCAGCAGTTTCCCAGGTTTGAACACTGAAGCTTTCTTT.

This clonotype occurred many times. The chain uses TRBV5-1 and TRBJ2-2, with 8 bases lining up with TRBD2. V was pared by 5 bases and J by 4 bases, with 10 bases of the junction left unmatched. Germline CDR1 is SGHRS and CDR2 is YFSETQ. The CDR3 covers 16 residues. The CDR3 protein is CASSPGGGPTTGELFF. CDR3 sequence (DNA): TGCGCCAGCAGTCCCGGCGGGGGGCCTACCACCGGGGAGCTGTTTTTT.

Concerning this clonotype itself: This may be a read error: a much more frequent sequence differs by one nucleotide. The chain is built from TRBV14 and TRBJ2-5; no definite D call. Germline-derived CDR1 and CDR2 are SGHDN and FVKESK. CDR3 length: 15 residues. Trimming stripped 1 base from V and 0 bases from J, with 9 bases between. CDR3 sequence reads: CASSQGSAHQETQYF. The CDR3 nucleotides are TGTGCCAGCAGCCAAGGGTCAGCACACCAAGAGACCCAGTACTTC.

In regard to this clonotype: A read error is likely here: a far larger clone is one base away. The CDR3 DNA reads TGTGCCAGCAGTTCGCCCGGCTTCACCTACGAGCAGTACTTC. The encoded protein is CASSSPGFTYEQYF. The gene calls are TRBV6-4 and TRBJ2-7; D unclear. Trimming left V 5 bases short and J 2 bases short, with 13 bases between. CDR3 length equals 14 residues. Germline loops: CDR1 MRHNA, CDR2 SNTAGT.

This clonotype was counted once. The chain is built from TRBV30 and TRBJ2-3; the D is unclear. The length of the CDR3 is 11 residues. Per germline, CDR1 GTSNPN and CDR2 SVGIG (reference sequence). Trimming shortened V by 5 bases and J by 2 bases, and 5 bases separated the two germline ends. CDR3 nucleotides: TGTGCCTGGGAAACCACAGATACGCAGTATTTT. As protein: CAWETTDTQYF.

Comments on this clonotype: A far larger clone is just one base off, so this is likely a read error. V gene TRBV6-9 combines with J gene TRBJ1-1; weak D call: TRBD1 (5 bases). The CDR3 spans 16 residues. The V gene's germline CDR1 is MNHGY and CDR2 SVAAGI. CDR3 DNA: TGTGCCAGCATTTATCGGGGGGTTTATAGGAACACTGAAGCTTTCTTT. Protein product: CASIYRGVYRNTEAFF.

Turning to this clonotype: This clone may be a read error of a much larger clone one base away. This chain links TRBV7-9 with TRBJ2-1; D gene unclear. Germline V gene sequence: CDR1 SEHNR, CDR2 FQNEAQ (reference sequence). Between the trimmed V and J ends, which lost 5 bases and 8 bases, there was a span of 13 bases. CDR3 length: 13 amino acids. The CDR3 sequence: CASSRPPLYEQFF. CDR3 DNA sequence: TGTGCCAGCAGCCGACCTCCCTTGTATGAGCAGTTCTTC.

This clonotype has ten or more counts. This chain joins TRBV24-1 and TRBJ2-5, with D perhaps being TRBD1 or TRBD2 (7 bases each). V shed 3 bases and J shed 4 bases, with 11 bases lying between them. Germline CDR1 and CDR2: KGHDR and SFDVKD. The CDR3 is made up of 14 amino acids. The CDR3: CATSDTRGGETQYF. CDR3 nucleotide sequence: TGTGCCACCAGTGATACCAGGGGGGGAGAGACCCAGTACTTC.

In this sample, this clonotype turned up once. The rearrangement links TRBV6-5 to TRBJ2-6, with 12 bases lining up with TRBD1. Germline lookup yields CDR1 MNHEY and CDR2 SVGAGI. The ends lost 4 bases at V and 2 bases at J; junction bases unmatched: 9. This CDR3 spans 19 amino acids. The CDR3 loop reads CASSSAPGQGAAGANVLTF. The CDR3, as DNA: TGTGCCAGCAGTTCAGCCCCGGGACAGGGGGCTGCTGGGGCCAACGTCCTGACTTTC.

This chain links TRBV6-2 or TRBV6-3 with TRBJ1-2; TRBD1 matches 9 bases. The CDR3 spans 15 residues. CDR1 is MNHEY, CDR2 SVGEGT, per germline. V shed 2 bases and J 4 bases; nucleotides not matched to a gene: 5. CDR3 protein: CASSYPDRGGYGYTF. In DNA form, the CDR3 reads TGTGCCAGCAGTTACCCGGACAGGGGAGGCTATGGCTACACCTTC.

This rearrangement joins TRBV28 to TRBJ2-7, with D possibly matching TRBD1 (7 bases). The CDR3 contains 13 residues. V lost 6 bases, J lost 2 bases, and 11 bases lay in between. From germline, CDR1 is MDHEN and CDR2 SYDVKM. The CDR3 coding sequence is TGTGCCAGCAGAGACAGGGAGGCCTACGAGCAGTACTTC. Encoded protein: CASRDREAYEQYF.

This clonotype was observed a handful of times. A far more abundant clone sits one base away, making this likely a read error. In nucleotides, the CDR3 is TGTGCCAGCAGTTCGGGTGCCGTCTACACCTTC. Protein sequence: CASSSGAVYTF. V usage is TRBV6-9 and J usage is TRBJ1-2; D is undetermined. V lost 4 bases, J lost 10 bases, and 10 bases lay in between. In germline, CDR1 is MNHGY, CDR2 SVAAGI. The CDR3 runs 11 residues.

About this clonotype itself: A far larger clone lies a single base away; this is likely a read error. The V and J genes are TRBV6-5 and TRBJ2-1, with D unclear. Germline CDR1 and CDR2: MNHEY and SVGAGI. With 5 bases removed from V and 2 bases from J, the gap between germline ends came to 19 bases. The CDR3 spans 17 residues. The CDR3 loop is CASSDSFQCLAYNEQFF. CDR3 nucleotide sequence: TGTGCCAGCAGTGATTCTTTTCAGTGCCTGGCCTACAATGAGCAGTTCTTC.

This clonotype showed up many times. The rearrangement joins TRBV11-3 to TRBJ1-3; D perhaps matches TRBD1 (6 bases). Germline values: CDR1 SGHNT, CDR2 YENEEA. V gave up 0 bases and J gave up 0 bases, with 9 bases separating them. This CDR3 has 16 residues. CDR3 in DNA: TGTGCCAGCAGCTTAGATACAGGGAACTCTGGAAACACCATATATTTT. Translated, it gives CASSLDTGNSGNTIYF. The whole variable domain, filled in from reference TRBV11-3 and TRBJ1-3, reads EAGVVQSPRYKIIEKKQPVAFWCNPISGHNTLYWYLQNLGQGPELLIRYENEEAVDDSQLPKDRFSAERLKGVDSTLKIQPAELGDSAVYLCASSLDTGNSGNTIYFGEGSWLTVV.

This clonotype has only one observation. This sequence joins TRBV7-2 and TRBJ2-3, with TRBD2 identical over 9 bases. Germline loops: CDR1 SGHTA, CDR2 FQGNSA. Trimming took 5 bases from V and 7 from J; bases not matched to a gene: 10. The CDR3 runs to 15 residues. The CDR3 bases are TGTGCCAGCAGCCGTACGGCGGGAGGGCACTATACGCAGTATTTT. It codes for CASSRTAGGHYTQYF.

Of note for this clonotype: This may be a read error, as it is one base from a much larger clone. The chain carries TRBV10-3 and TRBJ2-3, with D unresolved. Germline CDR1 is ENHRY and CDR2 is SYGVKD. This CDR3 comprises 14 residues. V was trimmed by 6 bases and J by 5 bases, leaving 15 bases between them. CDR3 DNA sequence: TGTGCCATCAGGAAAGACATGGCTGAAGATACGCAGTATTTT. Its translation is CAIRKDMAEDTQYF.

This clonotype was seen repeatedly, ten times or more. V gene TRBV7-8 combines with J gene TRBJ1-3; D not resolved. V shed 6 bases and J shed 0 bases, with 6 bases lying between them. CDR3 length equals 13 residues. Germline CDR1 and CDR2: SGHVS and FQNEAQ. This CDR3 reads CASSRASGNTIYF. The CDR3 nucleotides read TGTGCCAGCAGTCGAGCCTCTGGAAACACCATATATTTT.

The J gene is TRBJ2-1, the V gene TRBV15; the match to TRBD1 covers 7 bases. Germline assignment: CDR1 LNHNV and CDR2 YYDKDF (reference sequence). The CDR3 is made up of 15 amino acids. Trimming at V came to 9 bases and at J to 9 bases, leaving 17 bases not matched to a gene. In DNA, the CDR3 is TGTGCCACGAGAGACAAGGGGGCGCCGGGCTGTGAGCAGTTCTTC. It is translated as CATRDKGAPGCEQFF.

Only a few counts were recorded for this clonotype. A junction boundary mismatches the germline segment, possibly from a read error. CDR3 region: CASSRTARSSHNEQFF. CDR3 in DNA: TGTGCCAGTAGCAGGACAGCCCGGAGCTCCCACAATGAGCAGTTCTTC. V gene TRBV19 combines with J gene TRBJ2-1; tentative D call: TRBD1 (6 bases). The CDR3 consists of 16 residues. Germline V gives CDR1 LNHDA, CDR2 SQIVND (reference sequence).

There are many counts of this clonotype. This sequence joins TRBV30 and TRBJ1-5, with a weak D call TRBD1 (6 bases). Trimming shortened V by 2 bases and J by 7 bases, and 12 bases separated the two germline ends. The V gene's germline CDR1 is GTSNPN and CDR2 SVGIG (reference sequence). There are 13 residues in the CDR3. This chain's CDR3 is CAWSTEQGQPQHF. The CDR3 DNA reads TGTGCCTGGAGTACAGAACAGGGCCAGCCCCAGCATTTT.

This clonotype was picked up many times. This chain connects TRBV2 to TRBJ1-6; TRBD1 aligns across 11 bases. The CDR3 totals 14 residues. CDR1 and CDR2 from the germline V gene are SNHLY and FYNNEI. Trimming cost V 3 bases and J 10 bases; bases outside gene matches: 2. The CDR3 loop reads CASSERDRGSPLHF. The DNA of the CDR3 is TGTGCCAGCAGTGAGCGGGACAGGGGGTCACCCCTCCACTTT.

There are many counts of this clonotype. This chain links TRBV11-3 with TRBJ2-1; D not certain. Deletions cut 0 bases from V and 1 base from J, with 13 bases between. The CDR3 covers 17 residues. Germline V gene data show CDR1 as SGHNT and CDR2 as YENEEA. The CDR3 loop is CASSLDRSRKSYNEQFF. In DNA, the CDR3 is TGTGCCAGCAGCTTAGATCGATCTAGAAAGTCCTACAATGAGCAGTTCTTC.

CDR3 sequence (DNA): TGTGCCAGCAGAGGAGGGGGGGAAGAGACCCAGTACTTC. Protein sequence: CASRGGGEETQYF. The genes are TRBV6-1 and TRBJ2-5, with a tentative D call TRBD2 (7 bases). V was clipped by 6 bases and J by 3 bases, with 11 bases between them. The CDR3 spans 13 residues. CDR1 is MNHNS, CDR2 SASEGT, per germline.